The next 7 T cell receptor beta chains were all read from a single sample in a study of cytomegalovirus exposure and HLA in healthy donors. PCR was performed using 60 Vbeta and 13 Jbeta primers. Repertoires were generated with immunoSEQ multiplex PCR, while TCRdb's copy carries only in-frame clones and drops some. The sample holds roughly 77,000 clones, 78% seen once. Sequencing was carried out using PBMCs. These receptors were taken from a man between 35 and 55 years old in good health and CMV-seronegative.

This chain joins TRBV14 and TRBJ2-1, with 8 bases aligning to TRBD1. The CDR3 runs to 16 residues. V shed 1 base and J 4 bases; nucleotides not matched to a gene: 6. Germline lookup yields CDR1 SGHDN and CDR2 FVKESK. CDR3 nucleotides: TGTGCCAGCAGCCAAGTGGGCGGGACAGGTTACAATGAGCAGTTCTTC. Encoded protein: CASSQVGGTGYNEQFF.

V and J are TRBV11-1 and TRBJ2-3, with 7 positions matching TRBD1. The germline V gene has CDR1 SGHAT and CDR2 FQDESV (reference sequence). The length of the CDR3 is 16 residues. V shed 2 bases and J 3 bases; nucleotides not matched to a gene: 8. The CDR3 loop reads CASSLFRDRETDTQYF. CDR3 bases: TGTGCCAGCAGCTTATTTCGGGACAGAGAAACAGATACGCAGTATTTT.

The chain couples TRBV28 to TRBJ2-7; a weak D match, TRBD2 (6 bases). Per germline, CDR1 MDHEN and CDR2 SYDVKM. Trimming pared 3 bases from V and 2 bases from J, leaving 14 bases between. This CDR3 comprises 15 residues. The CDR3 region is CASSFSGLETYEQYF. The CDR3 coding sequence is TGTGCCAGCAGTTTTTCGGGACTCGAAACCTACGAGCAGTACTTC.

The chain recombines TRBV18 with TRBJ2-3; the D gene is possibly TRBD2 (6 bases). The germline CDR1 and CDR2 sequences are KGHSH and LQKENI. The CDR3 covers 16 residues. V lost 2 bases, J lost 5 bases, and 17 bases lay in between. CDR3 sequence reads: CASSPAFLADGDTQYF. CDR3 in DNA: TGTGCCAGCTCACCAGCATTTTTAGCGGATGGAGATACGCAGTATTTT. The variable domain in full, with the rest retrieved from reference TRBV18 and TRBJ2-3, is NAGVMQNPRHLVRRRGQEARLRCSPMKGHSHVYWYRQLPEEGLKFMVYLQKENIIDESGMPKERFSAEFPKEGPSILRIQQVVRGDSAAYFCASSPAFLADGDTQYFGPGTRLTVL.

This chain connects TRBV5-6 to TRBJ1-2; D is undetermined. From germline, CDR1 is SGHDT and CDR2 YYEEEE. V was pared by 0 bases and J by 5 bases, with 17 bases between. There are 16 residues in the CDR3. This CDR3 is CASSLVLGQVNYGYTF. The CDR3 bases are TGTGCCAGCAGCTTGGTTTTAGGTCAGGTGAATTATGGCTACACCTTC.

The V call is TRBV25-1, the J call TRBJ1-2; 7 bases map to TRBD1. The CDR3 runs 14 residues. V was clipped by 7 bases and J by 6 bases; unmatched bases: 11. Germline V gene data show CDR1 as MGHDK and CDR2 as SYGVNS. In DNA form, the CDR3 reads TGTGCCAGCACTCATGGGACAGCGTTTAATGGCTACACCTTC. Translation gives CASTHGTAFNGYTF.

CDR3 sequence (DNA): TGTGCCTGGAGTGTGGGGCAGGGCGCCTACGAGCAGTACTTC. Its translation: CAWSVGQGAYEQYF. This rearrangement joins TRBV30 to TRBJ2-7; a possible D gene is TRBD1 (5 bases). The CDR3 contains 14 residues. The V and J ends lost 0 bases and 2 bases respectively, with 11 bases between them. Germline loops: CDR1 GTSNPN, CDR2 SVGIG (reference sequence).